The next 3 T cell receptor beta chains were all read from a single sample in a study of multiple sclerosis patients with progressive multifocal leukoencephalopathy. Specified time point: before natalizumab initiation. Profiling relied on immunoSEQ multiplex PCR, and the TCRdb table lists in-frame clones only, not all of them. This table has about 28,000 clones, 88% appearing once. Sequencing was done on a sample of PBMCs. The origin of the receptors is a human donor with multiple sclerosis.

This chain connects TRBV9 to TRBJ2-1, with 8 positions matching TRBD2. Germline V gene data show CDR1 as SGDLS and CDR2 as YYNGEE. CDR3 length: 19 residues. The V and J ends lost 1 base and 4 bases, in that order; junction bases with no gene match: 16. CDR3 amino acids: CASSVTPSRAGGEYNEQFF. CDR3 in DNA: TGTGCCAGCAGCGTAACCCCCTCGCGCGCGGGGGGAGAATACAATGAGCAGTTCTTC.

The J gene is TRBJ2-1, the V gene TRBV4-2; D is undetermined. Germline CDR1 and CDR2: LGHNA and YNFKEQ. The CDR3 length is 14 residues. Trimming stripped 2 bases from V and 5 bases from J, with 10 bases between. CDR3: CASSQPNYHNEQFF. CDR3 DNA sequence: TGTGCCAGCAGCCAACCAAACTACCACAATGAGCAGTTCTTC.

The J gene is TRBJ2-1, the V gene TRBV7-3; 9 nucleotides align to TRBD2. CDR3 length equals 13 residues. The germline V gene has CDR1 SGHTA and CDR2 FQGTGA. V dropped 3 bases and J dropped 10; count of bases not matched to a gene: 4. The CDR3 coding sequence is TGTGCCAGCAGCTTGACTACTAGCGGGGAGCAGTTCTTC. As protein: CASSLTTSGEQFF.